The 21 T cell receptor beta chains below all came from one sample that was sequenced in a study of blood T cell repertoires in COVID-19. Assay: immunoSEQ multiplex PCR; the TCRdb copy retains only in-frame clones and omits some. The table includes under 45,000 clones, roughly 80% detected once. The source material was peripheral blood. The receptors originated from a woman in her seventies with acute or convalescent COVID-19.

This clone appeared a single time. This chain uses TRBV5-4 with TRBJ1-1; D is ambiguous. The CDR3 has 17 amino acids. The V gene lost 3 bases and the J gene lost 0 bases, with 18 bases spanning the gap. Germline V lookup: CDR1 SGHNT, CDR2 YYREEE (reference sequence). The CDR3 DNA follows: TGTGCCAGCAGCTCGGGCGGGTTCACTCCTATGAACACTGAAGCTTTCTTT. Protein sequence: CASSSGGFTPMNTEAFF.

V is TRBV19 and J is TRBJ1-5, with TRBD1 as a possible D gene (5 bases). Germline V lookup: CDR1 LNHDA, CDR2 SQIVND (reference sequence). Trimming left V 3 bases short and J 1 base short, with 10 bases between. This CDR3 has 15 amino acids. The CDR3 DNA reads TGTGCCAGTAGTATCCAGGGTGGAAGCAATCAGCCCCAGCATTTT. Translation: CASSIQGGSNQPQHF. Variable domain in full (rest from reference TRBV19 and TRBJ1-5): DGGITQSPKYLFRKEGQNVTLSCEQNLNHDAMYWYRQDPGQGLRLIYYSQIVNDFQKGDIAEGYSVSREKKESFPLTVTSAQKNPTAFYLCASSIQGGSNQPQHFGDGTRLSIL.

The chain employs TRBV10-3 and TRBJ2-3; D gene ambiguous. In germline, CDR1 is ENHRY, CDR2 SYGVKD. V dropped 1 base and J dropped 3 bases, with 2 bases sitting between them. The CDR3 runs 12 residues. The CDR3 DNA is TGTGCCATCAGTGAGTTAACAGATACGCAGTATTTT. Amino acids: CAISELTDTQYF.

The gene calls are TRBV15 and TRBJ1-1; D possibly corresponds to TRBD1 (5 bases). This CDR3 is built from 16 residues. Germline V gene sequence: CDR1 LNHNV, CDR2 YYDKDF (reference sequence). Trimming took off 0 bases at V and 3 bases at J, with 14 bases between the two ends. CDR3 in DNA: TGTGCCACCAGCAGAGAGAGGAGGGGAGGGGACACTGAAGCTTTCTTT. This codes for CATSRERRGGDTEAFF. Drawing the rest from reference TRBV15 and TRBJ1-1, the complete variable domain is DAMVIQNPRYQVTQFGKPVTLSCSQTLNHNVMYWYQQKSSQAPKLLFHYYDKDFNNEADTPDNFQSRRPNTSFCFLDIRSPGLGDTAMYLCATSRERRGGDTEAFFGQGTRLTVV.

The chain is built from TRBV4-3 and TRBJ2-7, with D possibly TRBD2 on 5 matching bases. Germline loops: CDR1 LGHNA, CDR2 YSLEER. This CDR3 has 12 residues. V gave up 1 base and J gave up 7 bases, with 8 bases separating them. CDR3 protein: CASSQARGEQYF. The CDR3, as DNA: TGCGCCAGCAGCCAAGCGAGAGGGGAGCAGTACTTC.

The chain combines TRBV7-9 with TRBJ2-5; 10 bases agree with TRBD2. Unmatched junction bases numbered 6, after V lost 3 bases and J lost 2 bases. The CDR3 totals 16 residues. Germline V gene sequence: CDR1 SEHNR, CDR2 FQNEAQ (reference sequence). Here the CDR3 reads CASSFPAGGDQETQYF. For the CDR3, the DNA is TGTGCCAGCAGCTTCCCAGCGGGGGGGGATCAAGAGACCCAGTACTTC. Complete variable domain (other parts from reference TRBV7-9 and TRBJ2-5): DTGVSQNPRHKITKRGQNVTFRCDPISEHNRLYWYRQTLGQGPEFLTYFQNEAQLEKSRLLSDRFSAERPKGSFSTLEIQRTEQGDSAMYLCASSFPAGGDQETQYFGPGTRLLVL.

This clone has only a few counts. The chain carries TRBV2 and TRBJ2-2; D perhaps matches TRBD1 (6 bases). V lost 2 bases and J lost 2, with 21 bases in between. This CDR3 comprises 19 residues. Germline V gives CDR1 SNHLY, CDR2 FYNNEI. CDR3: CASSESWFGRGENTGELFF. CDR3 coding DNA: TGTGCCAGCAGTGAAAGCTGGTTCGGCAGGGGAGAAAACACCGGGGAGCTGTTTTTT.

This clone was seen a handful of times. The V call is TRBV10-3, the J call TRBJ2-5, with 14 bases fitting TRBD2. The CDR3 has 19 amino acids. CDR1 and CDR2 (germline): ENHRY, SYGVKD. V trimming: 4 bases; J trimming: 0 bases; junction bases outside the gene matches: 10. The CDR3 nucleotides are TGTGCCATCAGTGGAGCCGGGACTAGCGGGAGCCTTGACCAAGAGACCCAGTACTTC. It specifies CAISGAGTSGSLDQETQYF.

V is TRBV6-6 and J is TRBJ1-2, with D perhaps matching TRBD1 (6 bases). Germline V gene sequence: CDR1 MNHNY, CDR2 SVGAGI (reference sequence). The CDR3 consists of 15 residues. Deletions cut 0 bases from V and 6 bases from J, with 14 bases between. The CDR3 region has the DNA TGTGCCAGCAGTTACTCGAGGACAGAAACGAATGGCTACACCTTC. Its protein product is CASSYSRTETNGYTF.

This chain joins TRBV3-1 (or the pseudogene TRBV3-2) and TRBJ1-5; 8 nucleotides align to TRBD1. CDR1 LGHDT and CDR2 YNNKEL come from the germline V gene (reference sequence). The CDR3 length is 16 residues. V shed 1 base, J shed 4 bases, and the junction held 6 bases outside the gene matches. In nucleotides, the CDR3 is TGTGCCAGCAGCCAAGCCCGGACAGGGAATAATCAGCCCCAGCATTTT. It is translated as CASSQARTGNNQPQHF.

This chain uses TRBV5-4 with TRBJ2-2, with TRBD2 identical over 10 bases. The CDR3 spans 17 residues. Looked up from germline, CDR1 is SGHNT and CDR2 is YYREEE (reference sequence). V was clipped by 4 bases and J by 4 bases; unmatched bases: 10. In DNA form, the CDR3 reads TGTGCCAGCAGCCAACCTAGCGGGAGCGGAATCACCGGGGAGCTGTTTTTT. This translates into CASSQPSGSGITGELFF.

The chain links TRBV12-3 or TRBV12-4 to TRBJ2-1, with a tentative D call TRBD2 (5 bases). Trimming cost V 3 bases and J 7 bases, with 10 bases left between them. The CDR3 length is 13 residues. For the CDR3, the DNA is TGTGCCAGCAGTTTGATAAGGAGGAATGAGCAGTTCTTC. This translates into CASSLIRRNEQFF.

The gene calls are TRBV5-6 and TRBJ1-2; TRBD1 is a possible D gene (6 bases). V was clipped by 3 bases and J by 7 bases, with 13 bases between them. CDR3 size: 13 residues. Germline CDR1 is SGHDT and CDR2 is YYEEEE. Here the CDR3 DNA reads TGTGCCAGCAGCTACGACAGGTATTCTGGCTACACCTTC. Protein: CASSYDRYSGYTF. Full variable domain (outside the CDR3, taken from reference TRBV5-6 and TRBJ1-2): DAGVTQSPTHLIKTRGQQVTLRCSPKSGHDTVSWYQQALGQGPQFIFQYYEEEERQRGNFPDRFSGHQFPNYSSELNVNALLLGDSALYLCASSYDRYSGYTFGSGTRLTVV.

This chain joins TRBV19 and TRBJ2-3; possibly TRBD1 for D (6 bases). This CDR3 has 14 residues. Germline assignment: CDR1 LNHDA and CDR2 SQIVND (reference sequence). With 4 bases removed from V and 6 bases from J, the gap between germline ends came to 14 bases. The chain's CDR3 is CASSNRAGDDTQYF. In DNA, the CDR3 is TGTGCCAGTAGTAATAGGGCAGGGGACGATACGCAGTATTTT.

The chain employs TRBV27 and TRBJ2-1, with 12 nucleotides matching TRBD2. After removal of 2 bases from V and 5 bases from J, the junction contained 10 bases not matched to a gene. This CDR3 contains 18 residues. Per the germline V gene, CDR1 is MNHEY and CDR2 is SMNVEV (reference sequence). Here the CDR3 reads CASSLGLAGGNTNNEQFF. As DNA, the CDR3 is TGTGCCAGCAGTTTAGGGCTAGCGGGGGGGAACACGAACAATGAGCAGTTCTTC.

The CDR3 DNA is TGTGCCAGTAGCAGGCAGGTCAATCAGCCCCAGCATTTT. Its translation: CASSRQVNQPQHF. The chain carries TRBV19 and TRBJ1-5; D is ambiguous. The V and J ends lost 6 bases and 3 bases respectively, with 9 bases between them. CDR1 is LNHDA, CDR2 SQIVND, per germline (reference sequence). The CDR3 covers 13 residues. The full variable domain, its missing parts supplied by reference TRBV19 and TRBJ1-5, is DGGITQSPKYLFRKEGQNVTLSCEQNLNHDAMYWYRQDPGQGLRLIYYSQIVNDFQKGDIAEGYSVSREKKESFPLTVTSAQKNPTAFYLCASSRQVNQPQHFGDGTRLSIL.

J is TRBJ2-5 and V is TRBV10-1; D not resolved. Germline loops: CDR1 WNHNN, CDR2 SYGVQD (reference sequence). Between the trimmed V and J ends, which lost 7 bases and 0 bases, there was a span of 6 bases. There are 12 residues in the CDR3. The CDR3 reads CASTPYQETQYF. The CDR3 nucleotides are TGCGCCAGCACCCCGTACCAAGAGACCCAGTACTTC.

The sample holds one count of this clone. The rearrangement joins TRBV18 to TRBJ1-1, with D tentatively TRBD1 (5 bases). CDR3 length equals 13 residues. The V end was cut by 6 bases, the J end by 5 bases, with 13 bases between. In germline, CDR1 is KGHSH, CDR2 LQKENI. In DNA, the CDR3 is TGTGCCAGCTCGTCGGCAGGGAATACTGAAGCTTTCTTT. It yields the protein CASSSAGNTEAFF. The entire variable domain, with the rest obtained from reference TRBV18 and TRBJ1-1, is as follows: NAGVMQNPRHLVRRRGQEARLRCSPMKGHSHVYWYRQLPEEGLKFMVYLQKENIIDESGMPKERFSAEFPKEGPSILRIQQVVRGDSAAYFCASSSAGNTEAFFGQGTRLTVV.

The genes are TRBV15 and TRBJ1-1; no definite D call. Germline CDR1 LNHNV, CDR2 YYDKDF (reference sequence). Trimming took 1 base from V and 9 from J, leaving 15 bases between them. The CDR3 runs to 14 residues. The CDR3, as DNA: TGTGCCACCAGCAGAGTTCCCGCTAACTCTAAAGCTTTCTTT. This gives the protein CATSRVPANSKAFF.

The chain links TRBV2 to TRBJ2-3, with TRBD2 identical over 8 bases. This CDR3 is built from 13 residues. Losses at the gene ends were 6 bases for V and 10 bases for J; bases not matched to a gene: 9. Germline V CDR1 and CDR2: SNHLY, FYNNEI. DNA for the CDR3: TGTGCCAGCAGCGAGCTACCGGGACTAGCGCAGTATTTT. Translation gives CASSELPGLAQYF.

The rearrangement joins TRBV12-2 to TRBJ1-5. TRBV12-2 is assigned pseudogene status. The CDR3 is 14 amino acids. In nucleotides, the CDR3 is TGTGCAAGTCGCTTACTAGATGACAATCAGCCCCAGCATTTT. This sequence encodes CASRLLDDNQPQHF.